The 11 T cell receptor beta chains below come from one sample, sequenced in a study of blood T cell repertoires in COVID-19 (dated by TCRdb to 2019 to 2021). The receptor library was made with the immunoSEQ multiplex PCR assay. In TCRdb, the immuneACCESS table is reduced to in-frame sequences with V and J assigned. These tables do not hold every clone; where another copy was compared, an unresolved V gene accounts for under half, and the others remain unexplained. The sample yields about 200,000 clones; 88% were counted once. The ten top clones hold roughly 5.6% of the sample. Sequenced: peripheral blood. These receptors originate from a middle-aged man with active or convalescent COVID-19.

The chain links TRBV5-1 to TRBJ1-2; 12 bases map to TRBD1. Germline V gene lookup returns CDR1 SGHRS and CDR2 YFSETQ. V shed 1 base and J 6 bases; nucleotides not matched to a gene: 4. The CDR3 has 15 amino acids. In DNA form, the CDR3 reads TGCGCCAGCAGCTTGTGGGGACAGGGGGCGAATGGCTACACCTTC. This codes for CASSLWGQGANGYTF.

The chain recombines TRBV5-6 with TRBJ1-5, with TRBD1 identical over 12 bases. Germline assignment: CDR1 SGHDT and CDR2 YYEEEE. This CDR3 region has 17 residues. Trimming cost V 4 bases and J 2 bases; bases outside gene matches: 7. For the CDR3, the DNA is TGTGCCAGCAGCACCGGGACAGGGGGCTTTGGCAATCAGCCCCAGCATTTT. Its translation: CASSTGTGGFGNQPQHF.

This chain joins TRBV24-1 and TRBJ2-3, with D tentatively TRBD2 (6 bases). This CDR3 region has 13 residues. Germline CDR1 reads KGHDR; CDR2 reads SFDVKD. V was trimmed by 5 bases and J by 4 bases, leaving 9 bases between them. The CDR3 DNA reads TGTGCCACCAGTGGTACTAGCCCAGATACGCAGTATTTT. Amino acid sequence: CATSGTSPDTQYF.

This chain uses TRBV2 with TRBJ1-1; D remains ambiguous. Between the trimmed V and J ends, which lost 4 bases and 4 bases, there was a span of 4 bases. Germline V lookup: CDR1 SNHLY, CDR2 FYNNEI. The CDR3 runs to 11 residues. Here the CDR3 reads CASSGSTEAFF. The CDR3 DNA follows: TGTGCCAGCAGTGGCAGCACTGAAGCTTTCTTT.

The chain combines TRBV28 with TRBJ1-5; unclear D gene. The CDR3 length is 15 residues. Germline V gene sequence: CDR1 MDHEN, CDR2 SYDVKM. Trimming pared 3 bases from V and 6 bases from J, leaving 15 bases between. The CDR3 is CASSLWGKEAQPQHF. The CDR3 nucleotides are TGTGCCAGCAGTTTGTGGGGTAAGGAGGCTCAGCCCCAGCATTTT.

The V and J genes are TRBV18 and TRBJ1-1; D is perhaps TRBD1 (6 bases). The CDR3 loop spans 14 amino acids. Trimming pared 1 base from V and 4 bases from J, leaving 10 bases between. Germline V gene data show CDR1 as KGHSH and CDR2 as LQKENI. The CDR3: CASSPQSGATEAFF. CDR3 bases: TGTGCCAGCTCACCACAGTCAGGGGCCACTGAAGCTTTCTTT.

This chain links TRBV11-2 with TRBJ2-7; 8 nucleotides match TRBD1. In germline, CDR1 is SGHAT, CDR2 FQNNGV. The CDR3 sequence is 13 residues long. The V gene end was trimmed by 1 base and the J gene end by 4 bases; junction bases not matched to a gene: 0. CDR3 nucleotides: TGTGCCAGCAGCTTAGGGACAGGGTACGAGCAGTACTTC. It codes for CASSLGTGYEQYF.

This clone was seen once. The chain uses TRBV7-2 and TRBJ2-7; 9 bases align to TRBD2. Trimming took 3 bases from V and 0 from J; bases not matched to a gene: 12. Looked up from germline, CDR1 is SGHTA and CDR2 is FQGNSA. This CDR3 is built from 18 residues. The CDR3 DNA sequence: TGTGCCAGCAGCTTCCTCAGATTTAGCGGGAGTTTCTCCTACGAGCAGTACTTC. Amino acids: CASSFLRFSGSFSYEQYF.

The gene calls are TRBV18 and TRBJ1-2, with D unresolved. CDR1 is KGHSH, CDR2 LQKENI, per germline. Trimming removed 5 bases from V and 2 bases from J, with 3 bases in between. CDR3 length: 11 amino acids. This CDR3 is CASSINYGYTF. The CDR3, as DNA: TGTGCCAGCTCAATAAACTATGGCTACACCTTC.

The rearrangement joins TRBV7-2 to TRBJ2-7, with 8 bases matching TRBD1. Germline V CDR1 and CDR2: SGHTA, FQGNSA. V shed 3 bases and J 6 bases; nucleotides not matched to a gene: 13. This CDR3 is built from 16 residues. The CDR3 loop is CASSLVLGTGPGEQYF. CDR3 DNA sequence: TGTGCCAGCAGCTTGGTGCTCGGGACAGGTCCCGGCGAGCAGTACTTC.

The chain recombines TRBV3-1 (or the pseudogene TRBV3-2) with TRBJ1-6; D is perhaps TRBD1 (5 bases). Deletions cut 0 bases from V and 9 bases from J, with 15 bases between. CDR3 length equals 16 residues. Germline V gene sequence: CDR1 LGHDT, CDR2 YNNKEL (reference sequence). This CDR3 reads CASSQDRYGRGSPLHF. The CDR3 bases are TGTGCCAGCAGCCAAGATAGGTACGGGAGGGGTTCACCCCTCCACTTT.